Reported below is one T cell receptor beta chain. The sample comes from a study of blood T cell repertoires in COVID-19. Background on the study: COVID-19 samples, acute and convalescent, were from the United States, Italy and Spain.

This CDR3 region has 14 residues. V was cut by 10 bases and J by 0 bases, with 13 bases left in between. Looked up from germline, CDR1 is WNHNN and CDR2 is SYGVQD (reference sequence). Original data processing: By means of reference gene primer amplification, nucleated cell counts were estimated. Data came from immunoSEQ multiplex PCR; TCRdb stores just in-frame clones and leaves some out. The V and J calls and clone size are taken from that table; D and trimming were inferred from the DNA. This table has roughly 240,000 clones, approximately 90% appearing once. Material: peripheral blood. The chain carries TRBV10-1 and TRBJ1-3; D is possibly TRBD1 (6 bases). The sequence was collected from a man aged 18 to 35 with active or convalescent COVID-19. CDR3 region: CANPQGFSGNTIYF. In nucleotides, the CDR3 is TGCGCCAACCCACAGGGATTCTCTGGAAACACCATATATTTT.